The following is a T cell receptor beta chain sequence with its context. Method: immunoSEQ multiplex PCR; TCRdb's copy keeps in-frame clones and lacks some. The sample lists about 120,000 clones; 88% were seen once. Germline CDR1 reads SGHNT; CDR2 reads YYREEE (reference sequence). This CDR3 spans 15 amino acids. The V gene end was trimmed by 1 base and the J gene end by 5 bases; junction bases not matched to a gene: 8. The sample originates from a study of control samples from healthy donors and cancer patients. The source is a woman aged 70-85 years in good health. The chain couples TRBV5-4 to TRBJ2-5; the match to TRBD1 covers 7 bases. The material sequenced was blood. In DNA, the CDR3 is TGTGCCAGCAGCTTGTATACAGGGGAGATTGAGACCCAGTACTTC. This gives the protein CASSLYTGEIETQYF.